The sequence of this T cell receptor (beta chain) was determined in a study of blood T cell repertoires in COVID-19. Across the whole study: Both acute and convalescent COVID-19 samples were obtained from the United States, Italy and Spain. The cDNA or gDNA used as material had been derived from T cells, B-cell-depleted T cells, or PBMCs.

Profiled with immunoSEQ multiplex PCR; TCRdb holds only in-frame clones, not every one. The sample shows 90,000 to 100,000 clones, roughly 90% of them seen only once. There are 15 residues in the CDR3. Germline assignment: CDR1 MGHDK and CDR2 SYGVNS. Trimming took 5 bases from V and 5 from J; bases not matched to a gene: 7. The V and J genes are TRBV25-1 and TRBJ2-3, with 10 bases matching TRBD2. The sample comprised peripheral blood. The receptor was derived from a man older than 75 with acute or convalescent COVID-19. CDR3 sequence: CASSRLAGVEDTQYF. The CDR3 DNA follows: TGTGCCAGCAGTAGGCTAGCGGGAGTGGAAGATACGCAGTATTTT.